Listed here are 10 T cell receptor beta chains from one sample, sequenced in a study of molecular identifiers for immune sequencing clone quantification. TCRdb processed the PCR reads anew with MiXCR; each CDR3 protein has one entry. The sample consists of about 100,000 distinct CDR3 sequences, roughly a third of them appearing once. The specimen was naive CD8+ T cells from blood, with Jurkat cell RNA spiked in. Subset described: FACS-sorted CD8+CD4-CCR7+CD45RA+ naive T cells. The origin of the receptors is a human donor in good health. Some libraries in this study had Jurkat cell RNA spiked in.

V and J are TRBV20-1 and TRBJ2-1; D is unclear. The V and J ends lost 1 base and 0 bases respectively, with 10 bases between them. The CDR3 covers 15 residues. CDR1 is DFQATT and CDR2 is SNEGSKA in the germline V gene (reference sequence). The CDR3 loop reads CSARAGLSSYNEQFF. CDR3 nucleotides: TGCAGTGCTAGAGCTGGGTTGAGCTCCTACAATGAGCAGTTCTTC.

This clonotype was recorded a few times. The V call is TRBV19, the J call TRBJ1-2; possible D gene TRBD1, 6 bases. V gave up 5 bases and J gave up 0 bases, with 10 bases separating them. The germline CDR1 and CDR2 sequences are LNHDA and SQIVND (reference sequence). The CDR3 length is 14 residues. The CDR3 nucleotides read TGTGCCAGTAGTCCGGAGGGGGCTAACTATGGCTACACCTTC. This encodes CASSPEGANYGYTF.

In its sample, this clonotype was seen many times. This chain joins TRBV4-2 and TRBJ2-7, with 10 bases identical to TRBD1. J was trimmed by 4 bases and V by 3 bases; bases with no gene match: 6. CDR3 length: 15 residues. The germline V gene encodes CDR1 LGHNA and CDR2 YNFKEQ. CDR3 bases: TGTGCCAGCAGCCATCCGGGACAGGGGATGTACGAGCAGTACTTC. Translated: CASSHPGQGMYEQYF.

As regards this clonotype: An end of the junction does not agree with germline; a read error may underlie this. The chain joins TRBV12-3 or TRBV12-4 to TRBJ1-1; D might be TRBD1 (6 bases). This CDR3 has 14 residues. The CDR3 bases are TGTGCCAGCAGATTCGGGGGCTTTGCCACTGAAGCATTCTTT. It codes for CASRFGGFATEAFF.

As concerns this clonotype: A much more abundant neighbour one base away suggests this may be a read error. V gene TRBV19 combines with J gene TRBJ1-4; TRBD1 matches at 9 bases. There are 17 residues in the CDR3. The V gene's germline CDR1 is LNHDA and CDR2 SQIVND (reference sequence). CDR3: CASSAWTGETTNEKLIF. As DNA, the CDR3 is TGTGCCAGTAGTGCTTGGACAGGGGAGACGACTAATGAAAAACTGATTTTT.

This clonotype has only a few counts. The rearrangement joins TRBV5-4 to TRBJ2-5, with D unclear. CDR1 is SGHNT and CDR2 is YYREEE in the germline V gene (reference sequence). Trimming stripped 6 bases from V and 5 bases from J, with 20 bases between. This CDR3 is 15 amino acids long. CDR3 sequence reads: CASTLIGLEVETQYF. The CDR3 region has the DNA TGTGCCAGCACCCTAATAGGGCTAGAAGTTGAGACCCAGTACTTC.

As for this clonotype: A much more abundant neighbour one base away suggests this may be a read error. The gene calls are TRBV4-3 and TRBJ2-7; D call uncertain. CDR1 LGHNA and CDR2 YSLEER come from the germline V gene. Trimming took off 8 bases at V and 4 bases at J, with 15 bases between the two ends. The CDR3 length is 13 residues. CDR3 sequence reads: CASRPTVGYEQYF. CDR3 coding DNA: TGCGCCAGCCGCCCTACCGTGGGTTACGAGCAGTACTTC.

V is TRBV4-1 and J is TRBJ2-2, with TRBD1 identical over 7 bases. There are 14 residues in the CDR3. Trimming at V came to 3 bases and at J to 4 bases, leaving 2 bases not matched to a gene. CDR1 is MGHRA, CDR2 YSYEKL, per germline. CDR3 DNA sequence: TGCGCCAGCAGCCAGGGACAGACCACCGGGGAGCTGTTTTTT. Encoded protein: CASSQGQTTGELFF.

This clonotype was seen many times. The rearrangement joins TRBV28 to TRBJ2-7; no definite D call. The CDR3 totals 13 residues. The V end lost 6 bases, the J end lost 5 bases, and 14 bases lay between the germline ends. Germline V gives CDR1 MDHEN, CDR2 SYDVKM. The CDR3 DNA reads TGTGCCAGCAGCCCTACCCATTTGGACGAGCAGTACTTC. Amino acid sequence: CASSPTHLDEQYF.

The V and J genes are TRBV4-3 and TRBJ2-7, with 9 bases that match TRBD2. The CDR3 sequence is 15 residues long. Losses at the gene ends were 5 bases for V and 3 bases for J; bases not matched to a gene: 8. The V gene's germline CDR1 is LGHNA and CDR2 YSLEER. The CDR3 reads CASSNRTSAYYEQYF. Written as DNA, the CDR3 is TGCGCCAGCAGCAACAGGACTAGCGCCTACTACGAGCAGTACTTC.